What follows is one T cell receptor beta chain and its context. Its matching antigen is unknown. Trimming pared 1 base from V and 3 bases from J, leaving 24 bases between. Germline V gives CDR1 KGHSH, CDR2 LQKENI. This CDR3 has 19 amino acids. This sample is part of a study of post-analysis software for immune sequencing data. Whole-study results and caveats: Controls had lower frequencies than patients of about 5 TRBV segments, which included TRBV5-6, TRBV5-1 and TRBV20-1.

The library was made from cDNA and included unique molecular identifiers. MiXCR, applied by TCRdb to the PCR reads, yields one record per CDR3 protein. The data show under 900,000 distinct CDR3 sequences, around 53% seen once. The sequenced sample consisted of blood. The sequence was collected from a girl aged 10 to 17 with multiple sclerosis. This chain links TRBV18 with TRBJ1-2; D unclear. The CDR3 DNA reads TGTGCCAGCTCACCACTTCGTGGGAAGATCGGAACTCACGACTATGGCTACACCTTC. Encoded protein: CASSPLRGKIGTHDYGYTF.